This entry describes one T cell receptor beta chain. These data originate in a study of T cell changes during pregnancy in multiple sclerosis. Method: immunoSEQ multiplex PCR; TCRdb's copy keeps in-frame clones and lacks some. The table has 100,000 or so clones, 90% to 95% seen once. With 4 bases removed from V and 2 bases from J, the gap between germline ends came to 19 bases. Germline V gene data show CDR1 as SGHDT and CDR2 as YYEEEE. This CDR3 region has 16 residues. This receptor was obtained from a female donor with multiple sclerosis, enrolled in a pregnancy study. The sequences come from peripheral blood, collected in the third trimester of pregnancy. The V gene is TRBV5-6, the J gene TRBJ2-7, with D possibly being TRBD2 (5 bases). The CDR3 reads CASSKAPGSTTYEQYF. The CDR3 DNA is TGTGCCAGCAGCAAAGCTCCGGGGTCTACCACCTACGAGCAGTACTTC.